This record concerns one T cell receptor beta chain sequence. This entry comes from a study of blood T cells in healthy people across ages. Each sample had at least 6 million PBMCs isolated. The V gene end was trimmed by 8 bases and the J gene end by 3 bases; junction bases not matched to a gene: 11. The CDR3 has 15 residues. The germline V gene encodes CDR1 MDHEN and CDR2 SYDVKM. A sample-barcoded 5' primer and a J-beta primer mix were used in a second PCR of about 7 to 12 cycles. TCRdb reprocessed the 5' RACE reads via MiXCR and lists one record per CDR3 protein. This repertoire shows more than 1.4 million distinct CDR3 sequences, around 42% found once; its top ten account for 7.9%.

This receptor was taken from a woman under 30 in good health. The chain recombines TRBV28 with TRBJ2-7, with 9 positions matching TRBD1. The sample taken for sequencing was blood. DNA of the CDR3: TGTGCCAGCCAAAGACCGGGACAGGGTTACTACGAGCAGTACTTC. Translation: CASQRPGQGYYEQYF. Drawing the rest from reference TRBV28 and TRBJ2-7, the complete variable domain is DVKVTQSSRYLVKRTGEKVFLECVQDMDHENMFWYRQDPGLGLRLIYFSYDVKMKEKGDIPEGYSVSREKKERFSLILESASTNQTSMYLCASQRPGQGYYEQYFGPGTRLTVT.